Listed below are T cell receptor beta chains from one sample, sequenced in a study of CD8 T cells in ankylosing spondylitis. In TCRdb, the 5' RACE reads were re-called with MiXCR into one record per CDR3 protein. Of 670,000 or so distinct CDR3 sequences in the sample, 15% to 20% were seen once. Sequencing was performed on blood, either unsorted or a sorted T cell fraction (not recorded which). The receptors were sampled from a male donor with ankylosing spondylitis. CDR3s leave out the opening cysteine and the closing phenylalanine or tryptophan. A D gene is named only where the DNA matches it firmly.

>TRBJ1-4|TRBV20-1|TRBD1
SASQYRGSEKLF
>TRBJ2-3|TRBV28|TRBD2
ASTPGGGRTDTQY
>TRBJ2-3|TRBV12-3/TRBV12-4|TRBD2
ASTTWEGEGTDTQY
>TRBJ2-5|TRBV19|NA
ATSLRETQY
>TRBJ2-6|TRBV4-3|TRBD2
ASSQGFSGGKSSGANVLT
>TRBJ2-5|TRBV29-1|TRBD1
SVDPGDRGYQETQY
>TRBJ1-1|TRBV2|NA
ASSFMNTEAF
>TRBJ2-5|TRBV5-1|TRBD1
ASSLLLSGGETQY
>TRBJ2-3|TRBV29-1|NA
SVEMVSGTSTDTQY
>TRBJ2-1|TRBV12-5|NA
ASGHGFHEQF
>TRBJ2-3|TRBV29-1|NA
SVLRQGTDTQY
>TRBJ2-1|TRBV10-2|TRBD1
ASSEPDRGHEQF
>TRBJ1-5|TRBV5-1|NA
ASSLDGEANQPQH
>TRBJ2-3|TRBV5-1|NA
ASSYLQASTDTQY
>TRBJ2-1|TRBV15|NA
ATSREDRGPEQF
>TRBJ1-6|TRBV12-3/TRBV12-4|TRBD1
ASSPGGQKNSPLH
>TRBJ2-3|TRBV18|NA
ASSHRRSDTQY
>TRBJ2-1|TRBV20-1|NA
STTTDSSKNNNEQF
>TRBJ1-5|TRBV12-3/TRBV12-4|TRBD1
ASSLIQGESNQPQH
>TRBJ2-7|TRBV5-1|TRBD2
ASSPAGGPYYEQY
>TRBJ2-1|TRBV5-6|TRBD1
ASSPAGQGGVNEQF
>TRBJ2-7|TRBV4-3|TRBD1
ASSHKDRGRYEQY
>TRBJ2-5|TRBV3-1|NA
ASSQEGAARKMI
>TRBJ1-6|TRBV5-1|NA
ASSGTDYNSPLH
>TRBJ1-1|TRBV5-1|NA
ASSLGGIGQGEAF
>TRBJ2-2|TRBV5-6|NA
ASSLVQSYTGELF
>TRBJ2-3|TRBV29-1|TRBD2
SVSILASDTQY
>TRBJ1-1|TRBV7-9|NA
ASSRNVRPHRGTEAF
>TRBJ2-6|TRBV13|TRBD2
ASSPGLAGVSGANVLT
>TRBJ1-6|TRBV12-3/TRBV12-4|TRBD1
ASSYRGSDNSPLH
>TRBJ1-5|TRBV10-3|NA
AIRLNSNQPQH
>TRBJ2-5|TRBV9|NA
ASSVALQETQY
>TRBJ2-2|TRBV20-1|NA
SARRAPFGTTLFRSNTGELF
>TRBJ2-5|TRBV7-2|NA
ASSLDSRWETQY
>TRBJ2-5|TRBV5-4|TRBD2
ASSREGSYQETQY
>TRBJ2-1|TRBV30|NA
AWTLTWGPVNEQF
>TRBJ1-1|TRBV12-3/TRBV12-4|NA
ASRRRSNTEAF
>TRBJ2-2|TRBV9|NA
ASSPRSDRLTAPNTGELF
>TRBJ1-1|TRBV29-1|TRBD1
TSGEGAGTEAF
>TRBJ2-4|TRBV6-1|NA
ASSELDRGDIQY
>TRBJ1-2|TRBV20-1|NA
SGSKGSDGYT
>TRBJ1-2|TRBV12-5|NA
ASGLQTDYGYT
>TRBJ1-2|TRBV4-3|TRBD1
ASSQYLLDRGNGYT
>TRBJ2-2|TRBV20-1|NA
SASFGKAGELF